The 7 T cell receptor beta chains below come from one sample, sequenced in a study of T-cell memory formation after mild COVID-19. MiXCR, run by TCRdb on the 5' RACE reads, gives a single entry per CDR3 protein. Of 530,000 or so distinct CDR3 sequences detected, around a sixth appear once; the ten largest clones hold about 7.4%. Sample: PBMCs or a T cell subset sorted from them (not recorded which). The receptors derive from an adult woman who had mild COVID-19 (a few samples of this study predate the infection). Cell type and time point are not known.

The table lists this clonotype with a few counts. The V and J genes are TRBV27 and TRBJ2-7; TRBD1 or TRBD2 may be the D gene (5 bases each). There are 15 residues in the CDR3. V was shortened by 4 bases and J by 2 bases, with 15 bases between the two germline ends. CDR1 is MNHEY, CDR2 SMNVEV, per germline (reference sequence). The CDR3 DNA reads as TGTGCCAGCAGTTATAGGGACCAGCAGGCCTACGAGCAGTACTTC. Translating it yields CASSYRDQQAYEQYF.

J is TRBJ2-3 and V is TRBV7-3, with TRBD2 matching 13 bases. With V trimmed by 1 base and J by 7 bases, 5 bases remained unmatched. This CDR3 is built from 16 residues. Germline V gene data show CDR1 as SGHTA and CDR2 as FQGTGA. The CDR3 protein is CASSLNGGTSGNTQYF. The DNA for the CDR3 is TGTGCCAGCAGCTTAAATGGCGGGACTAGCGGGAATACGCAGTATTTT.

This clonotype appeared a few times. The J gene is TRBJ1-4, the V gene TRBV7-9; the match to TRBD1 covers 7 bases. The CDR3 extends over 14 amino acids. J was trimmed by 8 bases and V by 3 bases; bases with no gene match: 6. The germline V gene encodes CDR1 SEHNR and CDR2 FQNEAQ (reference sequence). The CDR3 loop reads CASSFRTGGEKLFF. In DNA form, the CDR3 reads TGTGCCAGCAGCTTTAGGACAGGAGGCGAAAAACTGTTTTTT.

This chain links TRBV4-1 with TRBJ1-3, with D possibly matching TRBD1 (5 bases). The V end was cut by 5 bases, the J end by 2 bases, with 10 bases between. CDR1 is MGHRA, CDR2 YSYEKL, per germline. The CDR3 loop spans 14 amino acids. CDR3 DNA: TGCGCCAGCAGCAGGGACGGGGCTGGAAACACCATATATTTT. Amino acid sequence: CASSRDGAGNTIYF.

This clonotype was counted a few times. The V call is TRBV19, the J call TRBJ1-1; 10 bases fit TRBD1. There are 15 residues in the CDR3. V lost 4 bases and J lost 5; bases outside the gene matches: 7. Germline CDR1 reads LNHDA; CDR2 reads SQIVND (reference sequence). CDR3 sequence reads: CASSTRDRGYTEAFF. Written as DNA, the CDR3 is TGTGCCAGTAGTACCCGGGACAGGGGATATACTGAAGCTTTCTTT.

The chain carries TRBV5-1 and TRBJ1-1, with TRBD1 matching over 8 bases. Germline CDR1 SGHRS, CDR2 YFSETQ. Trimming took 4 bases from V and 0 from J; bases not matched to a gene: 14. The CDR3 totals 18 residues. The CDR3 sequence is CASSRGRGPRGMNTEAFF. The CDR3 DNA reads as TGCGCCAGCAGCCGGGGCAGGGGGCCACGGGGAATGAACACTGAAGCTTTCTTT. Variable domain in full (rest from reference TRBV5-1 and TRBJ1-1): KAGVTQTPRYLIKTRGQQVTLSCSPISGHRSVSWYQQTPGQGLQFLFEYFSETQRNKGNFPGRFSGRQFSNSRSEMNVSTLELGDSALYLCASSRGRGPRGMNTEAFFGQGTRLTVV.

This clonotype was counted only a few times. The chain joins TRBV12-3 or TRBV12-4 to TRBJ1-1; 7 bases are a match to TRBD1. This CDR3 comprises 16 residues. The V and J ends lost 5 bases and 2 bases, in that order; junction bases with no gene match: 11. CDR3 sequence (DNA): TGTGCCAGCAGTGAAAGCCGGGACAGACCCAACACTGAAGCTTTCTTT. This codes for CASSESRDRPNTEAFF.